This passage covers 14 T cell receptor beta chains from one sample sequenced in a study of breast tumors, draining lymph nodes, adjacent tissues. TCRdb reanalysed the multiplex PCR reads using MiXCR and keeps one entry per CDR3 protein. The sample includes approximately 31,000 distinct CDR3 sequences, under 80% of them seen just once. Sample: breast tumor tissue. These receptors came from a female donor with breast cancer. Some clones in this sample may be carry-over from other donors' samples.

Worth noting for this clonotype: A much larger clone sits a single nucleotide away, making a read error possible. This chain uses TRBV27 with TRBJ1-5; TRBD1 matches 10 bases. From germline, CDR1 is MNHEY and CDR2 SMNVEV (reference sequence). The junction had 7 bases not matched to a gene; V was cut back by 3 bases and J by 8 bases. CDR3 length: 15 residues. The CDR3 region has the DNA TGTGCCAGCAGTTTTTACCTGGACAGGGGGAAGCCCCAGCATTTT. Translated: CASSFYLDRGKPQHF.

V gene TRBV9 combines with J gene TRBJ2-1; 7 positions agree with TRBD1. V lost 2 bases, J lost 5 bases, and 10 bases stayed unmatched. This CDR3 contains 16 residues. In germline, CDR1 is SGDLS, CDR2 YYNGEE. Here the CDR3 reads CASSVRPGTANNEQFF. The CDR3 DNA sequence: TGTGCCAGCAGCGTTCGACCCGGGACAGCTAACAATGAGCAGTTCTTC.

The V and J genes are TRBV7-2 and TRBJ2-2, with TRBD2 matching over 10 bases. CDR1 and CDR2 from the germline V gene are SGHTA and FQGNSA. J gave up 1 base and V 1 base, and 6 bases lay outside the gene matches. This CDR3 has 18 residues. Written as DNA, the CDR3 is TGTGCCAGCAGCTTAGTGGGTAGCGGGAGGATGAACACCGGGGAGCTGTTTTTT. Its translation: CASSLVGSGRMNTGELFF.

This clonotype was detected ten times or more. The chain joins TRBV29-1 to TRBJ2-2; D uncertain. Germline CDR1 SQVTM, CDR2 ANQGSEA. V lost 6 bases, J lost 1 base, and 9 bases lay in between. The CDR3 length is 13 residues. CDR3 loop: CSVLDGNTGELFF. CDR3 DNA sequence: TGCAGCGTGCTCGATGGGAACACCGGGGAGCTGTTTTTT.

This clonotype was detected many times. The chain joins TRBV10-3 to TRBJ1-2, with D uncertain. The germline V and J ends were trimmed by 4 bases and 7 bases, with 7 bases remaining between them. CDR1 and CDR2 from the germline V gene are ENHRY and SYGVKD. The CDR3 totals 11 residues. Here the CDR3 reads CAISGSGGYTF. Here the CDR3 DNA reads TGTGCCATCAGTGGATCAGGTGGCTACACCTTC.

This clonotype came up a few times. The CDR3 is CASSLSWQAYEQYF. The CDR3 region has the DNA TGTGCCAGCAGCTTAAGTTGGCAGGCCTACGAGCAGTACTTC. The genes are TRBV7-2 and TRBJ2-7, with no clear D. Germline assignment: CDR1 SGHTA and CDR2 FQGNSA. Trimming stripped 2 bases from V and 2 bases from J, with 10 bases between. The CDR3 extends over 14 amino acids.

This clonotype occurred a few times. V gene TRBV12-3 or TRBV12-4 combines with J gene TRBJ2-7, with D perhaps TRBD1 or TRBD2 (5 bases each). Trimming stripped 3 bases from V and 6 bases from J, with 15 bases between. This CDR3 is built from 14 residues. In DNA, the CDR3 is TGTGCCAGCAGTTTCGCGCGTACCGGGGCCGAGCAGTACTTC. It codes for CASSFARTGAEQYF.

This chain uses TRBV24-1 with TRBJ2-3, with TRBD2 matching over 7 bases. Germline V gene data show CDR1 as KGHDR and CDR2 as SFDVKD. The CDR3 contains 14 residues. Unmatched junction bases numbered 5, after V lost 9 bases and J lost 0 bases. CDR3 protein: CATQLSGSTDTQYF. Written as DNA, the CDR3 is TGTGCCACCCAGCTTAGCGGGAGCACAGATACGCAGTATTTT.

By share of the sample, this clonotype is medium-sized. In DNA, the CDR3 is TGTGCCAGCAGCTCCGGCCGGGGGGCCCGCAGCAATGAGCAGTTCTTC. Protein: CASSSGRGARSNEQFF. The rearrangement joins TRBV11-3 to TRBJ2-1; D is perhaps TRBD2 (7 bases). Trimming removed 4 bases from V and 6 bases from J, with 19 bases in between. Germline V gene sequence: CDR1 SGHNT, CDR2 YENEEA. The length of the CDR3 is 16 residues.

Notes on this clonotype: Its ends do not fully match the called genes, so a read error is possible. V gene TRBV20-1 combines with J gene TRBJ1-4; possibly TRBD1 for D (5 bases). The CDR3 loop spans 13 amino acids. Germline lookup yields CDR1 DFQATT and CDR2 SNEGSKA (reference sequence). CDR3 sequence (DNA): TGCAGTGCTAGTAGGCAGGGTAACGAAAAACTGTCTTTT. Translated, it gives CSASRQGNEKLSF.

DNA of the CDR3: TGCAGTGCACCTACCGGGGGAGAGACCCAGTACTTC. Its protein is CSAPTGGETQYF. The chain couples TRBV20-1 to TRBJ2-5; D is possibly TRBD2 (6 bases). This CDR3 comprises 12 residues. V lost 6 bases, J lost 4 bases, and 12 bases lay in between. CDR1 and CDR2 from the germline V gene are DFQATT and SNEGSKA (reference sequence).

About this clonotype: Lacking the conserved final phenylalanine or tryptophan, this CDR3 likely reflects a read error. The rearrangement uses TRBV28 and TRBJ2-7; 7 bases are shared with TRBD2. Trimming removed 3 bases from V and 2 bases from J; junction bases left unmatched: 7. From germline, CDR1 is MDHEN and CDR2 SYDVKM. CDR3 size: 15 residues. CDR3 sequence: CASSFWGGATYEQYL. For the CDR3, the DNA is TGTGCCAGCAGTTTTTGGGGGGGAGCCACCTACGAGCAGTACCTC.

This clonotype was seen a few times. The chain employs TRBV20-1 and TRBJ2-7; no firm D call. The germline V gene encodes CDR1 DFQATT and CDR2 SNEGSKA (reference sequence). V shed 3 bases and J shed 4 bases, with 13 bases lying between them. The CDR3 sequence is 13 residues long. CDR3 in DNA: TGCAGTGCTAGGGGGTCAGAGCCGTACGAGCAGTACTTC. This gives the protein CSARGSEPYEQYF.

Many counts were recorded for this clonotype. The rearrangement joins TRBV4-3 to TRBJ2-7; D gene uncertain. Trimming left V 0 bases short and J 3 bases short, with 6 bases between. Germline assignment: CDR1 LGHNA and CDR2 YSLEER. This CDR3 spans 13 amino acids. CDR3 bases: TGCGCCAGCAGCCAAGAAATGTTCTACGAGCAGTACTTC. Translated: CASSQEMFYEQYF.